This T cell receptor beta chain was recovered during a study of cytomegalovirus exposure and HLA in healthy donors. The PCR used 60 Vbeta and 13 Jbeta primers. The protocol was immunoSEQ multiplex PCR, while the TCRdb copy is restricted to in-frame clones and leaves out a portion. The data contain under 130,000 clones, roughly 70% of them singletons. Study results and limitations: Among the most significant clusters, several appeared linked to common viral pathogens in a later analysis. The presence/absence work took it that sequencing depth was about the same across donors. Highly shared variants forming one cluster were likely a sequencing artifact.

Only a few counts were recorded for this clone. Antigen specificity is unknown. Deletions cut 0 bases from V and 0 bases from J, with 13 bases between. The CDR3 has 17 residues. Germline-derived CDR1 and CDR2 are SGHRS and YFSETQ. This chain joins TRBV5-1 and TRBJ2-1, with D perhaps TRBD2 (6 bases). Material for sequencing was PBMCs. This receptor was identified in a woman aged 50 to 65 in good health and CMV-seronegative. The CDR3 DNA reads TGCGCCAGCAGCTTGGTTGGCGGGGTTAGCTCCTACAATGAGCAGTTCTTC. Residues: CASSLVGGVSSYNEQFF.